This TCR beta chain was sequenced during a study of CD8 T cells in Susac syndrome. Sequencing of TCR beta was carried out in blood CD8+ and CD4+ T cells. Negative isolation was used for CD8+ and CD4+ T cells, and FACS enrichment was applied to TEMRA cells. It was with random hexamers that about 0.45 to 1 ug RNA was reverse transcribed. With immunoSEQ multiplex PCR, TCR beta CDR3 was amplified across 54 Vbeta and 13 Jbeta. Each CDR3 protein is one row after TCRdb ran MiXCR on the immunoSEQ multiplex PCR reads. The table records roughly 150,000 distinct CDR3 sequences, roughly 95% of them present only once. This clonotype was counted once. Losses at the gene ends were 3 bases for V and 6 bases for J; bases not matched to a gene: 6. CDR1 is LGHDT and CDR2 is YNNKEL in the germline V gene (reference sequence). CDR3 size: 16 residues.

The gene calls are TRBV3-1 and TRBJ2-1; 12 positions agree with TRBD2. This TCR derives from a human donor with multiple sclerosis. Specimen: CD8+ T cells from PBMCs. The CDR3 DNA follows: TGTGCCAGCAGCCAGGTTCTAGCGGGGGGGCTCAATGAGCAGTTCTTC. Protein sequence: CASSQVLAGGLNEQFF.